The clone carrying this T cell receptor (beta chain) was picked up one time. The sample is drawn from a study of blood T cell repertoires in COVID-19. This CDR3 is 16 amino acids long. CDR1 MNHNY and CDR2 SVGAGI come from the germline V gene (reference sequence). V was clipped by 0 bases and J by 6 bases; unmatched bases: 6. Under the authors' procedure: Reference gene primers were amplified, and this amplification served to estimate nucleated cell counts. Produced via immunoSEQ multiplex PCR; TCRdb's table is partial and in-frame only. V and J calls plus clone size are reproduced from that table; the DNA served to infer D and trimming. This table has 100,000 to 150,000 clones, around 86% appearing once.

Sequencing input: peripheral blood. The TCR comes from a human donor in a cohort sampled during active COVID-19. The gene calls are TRBV6-6 and TRBJ2-1, with 9 bases aligning to TRBD1. This chain's CDR3 is CASSYSRTGVGNEQFF. CDR3 DNA: TGTGCCAGCAGTTACTCCCGGACAGGGGTTGGCAATGAGCAGTTCTTC.